One and the same sample provided the 27 T cell receptor beta chains below, sequenced in a study of identical twins. MiXCR, applied by TCRdb to the 5' RACE reads, yields one record per CDR3 protein. The sample has hundreds of thousands of distinct CDR3 sequences; 9.4% are singletons. What was sequenced was memory (CD45RO+) T cells sorted from blood. The receptors here all came from a woman between 18 and 29 years old in good health.

The V and J genes are TRBV7-8 and TRBJ2-3, with a weak D call TRBD1 (6 bases). The CDR3 is 15 amino acids. Trimming took 5 bases from V and 2 from J, leaving 14 bases between them. From germline, CDR1 is SGHVS and CDR2 FQNEAQ. CDR3 nucleotides: TGTGCCAGCAGCCCACAGGGACAAAACACAGATACGCAGTATTTT. Protein product: CASSPQGQNTDTQYF.

This clonotype showed up just a few times. The rearrangement uses TRBV10-3 and TRBJ2-7, with D possibly TRBD2 on 6 matching bases. Per germline, CDR1 ENHRY and CDR2 SYGVKD. The germline V and J ends were trimmed by 6 bases and 1 base, with 16 bases remaining between them. This CDR3 spans 15 amino acids. The CDR3 DNA reads TGTGCCATCAGGGGGGGACTCCTCCTATCCTACGAGCAGTACTTC. Translating gives CAIRGGLLLSYEQYF.

This clonotype occurred a few times. The V gene is TRBV5-1, the J gene TRBJ2-1, with D hard to call. This CDR3 comprises 15 residues. Germline assignment: CDR1 SGHRS and CDR2 YFSETQ. Trimming removed 6 bases from V and 1 base from J, with 14 bases in between. The CDR3 DNA reads as TGCGCCAGCACCCGCGGAGACGGGTCCTACAATGAGCAGTTCTTC. The encoded protein is CASTRGDGSYNEQFF. Full variable domain (rest looked up from reference TRBV5-1 and TRBJ2-1): KAGVTQTPRYLIKTRGQQVTLSCSPISGHRSVSWYQQTPGQGLQFLFEYFSETQRNKGNFPGRFSGRQFSNSRSEMNVSTLELGDSALYLCASTRGDGSYNEQFFGPGTRLTVL.

This clonotype appeared a few times. The rearrangement uses TRBV29-1 and TRBJ2-7; D is perhaps TRBD1 (5 bases). The length of the CDR3 is 12 residues. V lost 4 bases to trimming and J lost 2 bases, with 9 bases between them. Germline V gene sequence: CDR1 SQVTM, CDR2 ANQGSEA. CDR3 nucleotide sequence: TGCAGCGTTGGACAGACGACCTACGAGCAGTACTTC. Encoded protein: CSVGQTTYEQYF.

Only a few counts were recorded for this clonotype. The chain has TRBV5-1 and TRBJ2-2; TRBD1 is a possible D gene (6 bases). V lost 4 bases and J lost 7, with 20 bases in between. The CDR3 contains 16 residues. Germline V gene data show CDR1 as SGHRS and CDR2 as YFSETQ. DNA of the CDR3: TGCGCCAGCAGCGGACAGCGTGGTAGTGGCGGCGGGGAGCTGTTTTTT. The encoded protein is CASSGQRGSGGGELFF.

The V gene is TRBV12-3 or TRBV12-4, the J gene TRBJ2-1, with D perhaps matching TRBD2 (5 bases). The CDR3 consists of 14 residues. V dropped 6 bases and J dropped 2 bases, with 11 bases sitting between them. CDR3 DNA sequence: TGTGCCAGCAGCCTCGACTACACCTACAATGAGCAGTTCTTC. It yields the protein CASSLDYTYNEQFF.

This clonotype has ten or more counts. V and J are TRBV20-1 and TRBJ2-7; 12 positions match TRBD2. The germline gives CDR1 DFQATT, CDR2 SNEGSKA (reference sequence). The CDR3 length is 14 residues. V shed 6 bases and J 2 bases; nucleotides not matched to a gene: 5. For the CDR3, the DNA is TGCAGTGCCCTGACTAGCGGGAGACCCTACGAGCAGTACTTC. Amino acids: CSALTSGRPYEQYF.

This chain links TRBV29-1 with TRBJ1-1; no definite D call. Per germline, CDR1 SQVTM and CDR2 ANQGSEA. The CDR3 is 10 residues long. Trimming removed 7 bases from V and 4 bases from J, with 7 bases in between. The CDR3 DNA sequence: TGCAGCGGGGAGATCACTGAAGCTTTCTTT. Translated, it gives CSGEITEAFF.

This clonotype has ten or more counts. The chain carries TRBV7-2 and TRBJ2-2; no reliable D call. This CDR3 is built from 14 residues. Trimming shortened V by 5 bases and J by 0 bases, and 7 bases separated the two germline ends. The V gene's germline CDR1 is SGHTA and CDR2 FQGNSA. CDR3 residues: CASSGFANTGELFF. The CDR3 DNA follows: TGTGCCAGCAGCGGGTTCGCGAACACCGGGGAGCTGTTTTTT.

This clonotype was seen only a few times. The chain couples TRBV6-1 to TRBJ2-7; the D is unclear. CDR3 length equals 14 residues. CDR1 and CDR2 from the germline V gene are MNHNS and SASEGT. Trimming shortened V by 5 bases and J by 3 bases, and 14 bases separated the two germline ends. The CDR3 DNA follows: TGTGCCAGCAGTAAACGGACGGCGAACTACGAGCAGTACTTC. Residues: CASSKRTANYEQYF.

This clonotype was counted at least ten times. V gene TRBV6-2 or TRBV6-3 combines with J gene TRBJ1-1; the D is unclear. The germline CDR1 and CDR2 sequences are MNHEY and SVGEGT. Trimming shortened V by 6 bases and J by 1 base, and 12 bases separated the two germline ends. The CDR3 loop spans 14 amino acids. CDR3 DNA: TGTGCCAGCAGCCTACTTAACAAGAACACTGAAGCTTTCTTT. It codes for CASSLLNKNTEAFF.

CDR3 in amino acids: CASSLVEGFYEQYF. The CDR3 bases are TGTGCCAGCAGCTTAGTAGAGGGGTTCTACGAGCAGTACTTC. This sequence joins TRBV11-3 and TRBJ2-7, with D possibly called TRBD1 or TRBD2 (5 bases each). Germline CDR1 is SGHNT and CDR2 is YENEEA. The CDR3 runs 14 residues. The V and J ends lost 1 base and 3 bases respectively, with 10 bases between them.

In this sample, this clonotype turned up a few times. The rearrangement links TRBV15 to TRBJ1-1; the D is unclear. Trimming stripped 5 bases from V and 4 bases from J, with 11 bases between. Per germline, CDR1 LNHNV and CDR2 YYDKDF (reference sequence). The CDR3 is made up of 13 amino acids. The CDR3: CATSEQSITEAFF. CDR3 bases: TGTGCCACCAGCGAACAGTCGATCACTGAAGCTTTCTTT. The full variable domain, rest sourced from reference TRBV15 and TRBJ1-1, is DAMVIQNPRYQVTQFGKPVTLSCSQTLNHNVMYWYQQKSSQAPKLLFHYYDKDFNNEADTPDNFQSRRPNTSFCFLDIRSPGLGDTAMYLCATSEQSITEAFFGQGTRLTVV.

This clonotype was seen more than once but under ten times. The CDR3 sequence: CASTLHGGTSYNSPLHF. The CDR3 DNA reads as TGTGCCAGCACCCTACATGGGGGGACGTCCTATAATTCACCCCTCCACTTT. The V gene is TRBV5-6, the J gene TRBJ1-6; maybe TRBD1 (5 bases). V was pared by 6 bases and J by 1 base, with 17 bases between. Germline lookup yields CDR1 SGHDT and CDR2 YYEEEE. The CDR3 length is 17 residues.

This clonotype was counted ten times or more. The chain carries TRBV12-3 or TRBV12-4 and TRBJ2-1; D might be TRBD1 (5 bases). The germline V and J ends were trimmed by 0 bases and 8 bases, with 8 bases remaining between them. The CDR3 consists of 13 residues. The CDR3 coding sequence is TGTGCCAGCAGTTTAGCGCCAGGGTATGAGCAGTTCTTC. This translates into CASSLAPGYEQFF.

V is TRBV5-5 and J is TRBJ1-1; 9 nucleotides agree with TRBD1. The J segment lost 5 bases and the V segment lost 0 bases, leaving 2 bases of the junction unmatched. The CDR3 length is 14 residues. Germline CDR1 is SGHKS and CDR2 is YYEKEE (reference sequence). The CDR3 sequence is CASSLGQGVTEAFF. DNA of the CDR3: TGTGCCAGCAGCTTGGGACAGGGGGTTACTGAAGCTTTCTTT.

The table lists this clonotype with many counts. This chain links TRBV28 with TRBJ2-3; TRBD1 might be the D (6 bases). The CDR3 is 14 residues long. Germline CDR1 and CDR2: MDHEN and SYDVKM. Trimming removed 7 bases from V and 7 bases from J, with 18 bases in between. CDR3 in DNA: TGTGCCAGCACCGTGGGGGCTAATAAGCATACGCAGTATTTT. It is translated as CASTVGANKHTQYF.

J is TRBJ2-3 and V is TRBV3-1; D not resolved. This CDR3 is built from 12 residues. Germline V gene data show CDR1 as LGHDT and CDR2 as YNNKEL (reference sequence). The V and J ends lost 3 bases and 5 bases respectively, with 6 bases between them. The CDR3 DNA follows: TGTGCCAGCAGCCACACGGGAGATACGCAGTATTTT. It yields the protein CASSHTGDTQYF.

In its sample, this clonotype was seen a few times. This rearrangement joins TRBV20-1 to TRBJ1-4, with D hard to call. Trimming removed 0 bases from V and 3 bases from J, with 11 bases in between. The CDR3 runs to 15 residues. Per the germline V gene, CDR1 is DFQATT and CDR2 is SNEGSKA (reference sequence). Here the CDR3 DNA reads TGCAGTGCTAGAGATTATTCCCGGGCTAATGAAAAACTGTTTTTT. It codes for CSARDYSRANEKLFF.

The chain is built from TRBV7-8 and TRBJ2-1; D unresolved. The germline gives CDR1 SGHVS, CDR2 FQNEAQ. The V and J ends lost 4 bases and 8 bases respectively, with 15 bases between them. The CDR3 is 14 residues long. The CDR3 sequence is CASSSQGTYDEQFF. DNA of the CDR3: TGTGCCAGCAGCTCCCAAGGAACGTACGATGAGCAGTTCTTC. The entire variable domain, with the rest obtained from reference TRBV7-8 and TRBJ2-1, is as follows: GAGVSQSPRYKVAKRGQDVALRCDPISGHVSLFWYQQALGQGPEFLTYFQNEAQLDKSGLPSDRFFAERPEGSVSTLKIQRTQQEDSAVYLCASSSQGTYDEQFFGPGTRLTVL.

This clonotype was seen a handful of times. The CDR3: CASSLVAGRLSEQFF. The DNA of the CDR3 is TGTGCCAGCAGCTTAGTAGCGGGCCGGTTGAGTGAGCAGTTCTTC. This chain uses TRBV11-3 with TRBJ2-1, with 7 bases aligning to TRBD2. The germline gives CDR1 SGHNT, CDR2 YENEEA. The J segment lost 9 bases and the V segment lost 1 base, leaving 9 bases of the junction unmatched. The CDR3 spans 15 residues.

This clonotype came up a few times. The chain combines TRBV20-1 with TRBJ2-1; D unclear. Germline V CDR1 and CDR2: DFQATT, SNEGSKA (reference sequence). This CDR3 region has 15 residues. The V end lost 5 bases, the J end lost 0 bases, and 14 bases lay between the germline ends. This chain's CDR3 is CSASSGSSSYNEQFF. DNA for the CDR3: TGCAGTGCTTCTTCCGGTTCTAGCTCCTACAATGAGCAGTTCTTC.

This clonotype was counted a few times. The gene calls are TRBV20-1 and TRBJ2-7; perhaps TRBD2 as D (5 bases). Germline V gives CDR1 DFQATT, CDR2 SNEGSKA (reference sequence). The V end was cut by 5 bases, the J end by 1 base, with 12 bases between. The CDR3 length is 13 residues. The CDR3 DNA follows: TGCAGTGCTTATAGCGTTGAATCCTACGAGCAGTACTTC. Protein product: CSAYSVESYEQYF.

This rearrangement joins TRBV10-3 to TRBJ1-2; 10 bases line up with TRBD1. The CDR3 runs 14 residues. V trimming: 5 bases; J trimming: 8 bases; junction bases outside the gene matches: 8. Germline V gives CDR1 ENHRY, CDR2 SYGVKD. The CDR3 protein is CAISRETGGVGYTF. The CDR3 region has the DNA TGTGCCATCAGTCGAGAGACAGGGGGCGTCGGCTACACCTTC.

This clonotype was detected ten times or more. The DNA of the CDR3 is TGTGCCAGCAGTTTATCGCGGCTGAACACTGAAGCTTTCTTT. Residues: CASSLSRLNTEAFF. The rearrangement joins TRBV12-3 or TRBV12-4 to TRBJ1-1; no clear D. The CDR3 is 14 amino acids. V was trimmed by 2 bases and J by 0 bases, leaving 7 bases between them.

At least ten counts were recorded for this clonotype. V usage is TRBV27 and J usage is TRBJ1-6; D is ambiguous. Trimming shortened V by 5 bases and J by 10 bases, and 12 bases separated the two germline ends. CDR1 MNHEY and CDR2 SMNVEV come from the germline V gene (reference sequence). This CDR3 has 13 amino acids. The CDR3 reads CASSPIESSPLHF. The CDR3 DNA is TGTGCCAGCAGTCCCATTGAGAGCTCACCCCTCCACTTT.

This clonotype has more than one count but fewer than ten. CDR3 residues: CASSGLGGTDTQYF. The CDR3 DNA reads TGTGCCAGCAGTGGTTTAGGAGGGACAGATACGCAGTATTTT. The rearrangement links TRBV2 to TRBJ2-3, with D possibly matching TRBD2 (6 bases). This CDR3 spans 14 amino acids. V lost 4 bases and J 3 bases, leaving 11 bases between the germline ends. CDR1 is SNHLY, CDR2 FYNNEI, per germline.